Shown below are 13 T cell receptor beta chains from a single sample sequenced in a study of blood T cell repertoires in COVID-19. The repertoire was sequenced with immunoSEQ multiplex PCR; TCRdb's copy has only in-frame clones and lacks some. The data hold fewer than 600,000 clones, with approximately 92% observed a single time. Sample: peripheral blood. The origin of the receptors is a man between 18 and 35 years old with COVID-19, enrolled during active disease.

The CDR3 protein is CASSPGGGGTDTQYF. In nucleotides, the CDR3 is TGTGCCAGCAGCCCCGGTGGGGGGGGTACAGATACGCAGTATTTT. The J gene is TRBJ2-3, the V gene TRBV7-6; 7 positions agree with TRBD2. Trimming cost V 5 bases and J 3 bases; bases outside gene matches: 8. The CDR3 extends over 15 amino acids. Germline V gene lookup returns CDR1 SGHVS and CDR2 FNYEAQ.

The CDR3: CASKISGRAYEQYF. The CDR3 nucleotides read TGTGCCAGCAAGATCAGCGGGAGGGCCTACGAGCAGTACTTC. This chain links TRBV6-6 with TRBJ2-7, with 10 positions matching TRBD2. The V gene's germline CDR1 is MNHNY and CDR2 SVGAGI (reference sequence). The V gene end was trimmed by 7 bases and the J gene end by 2 bases; junction bases not matched to a gene: 5. CDR3 length: 14 residues.

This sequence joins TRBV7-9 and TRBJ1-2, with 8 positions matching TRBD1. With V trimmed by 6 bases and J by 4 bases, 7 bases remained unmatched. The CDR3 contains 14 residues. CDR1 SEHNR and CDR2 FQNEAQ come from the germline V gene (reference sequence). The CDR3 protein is CASSRVTGGYGYTF. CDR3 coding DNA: TGTGCCAGCAGTCGGGTAACAGGGGGCTATGGCTACACCTTC.

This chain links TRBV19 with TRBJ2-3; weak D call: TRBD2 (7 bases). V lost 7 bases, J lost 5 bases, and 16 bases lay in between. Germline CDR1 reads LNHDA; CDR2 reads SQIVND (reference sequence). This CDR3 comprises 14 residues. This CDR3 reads CASMGGAVGDTQYF. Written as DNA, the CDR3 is TGTGCCAGTATGGGGGGGGCCGTAGGAGATACGCAGTATTTT.

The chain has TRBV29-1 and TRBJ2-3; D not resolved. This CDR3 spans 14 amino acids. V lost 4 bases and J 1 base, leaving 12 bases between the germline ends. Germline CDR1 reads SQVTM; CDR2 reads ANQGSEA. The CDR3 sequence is CSVANNLRTDTQYF. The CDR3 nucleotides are TGCAGCGTTGCCAACAACCTCCGCACAGATACGCAGTATTTT.

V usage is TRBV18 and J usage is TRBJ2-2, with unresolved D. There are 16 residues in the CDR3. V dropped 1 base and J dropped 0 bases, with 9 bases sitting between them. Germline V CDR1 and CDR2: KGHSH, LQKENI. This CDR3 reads CASSPRKRPNTGELFF. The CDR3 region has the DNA TGTGCCAGCTCACCACGGAAGCGCCCGAACACCGGGGAGCTGTTTTTT.

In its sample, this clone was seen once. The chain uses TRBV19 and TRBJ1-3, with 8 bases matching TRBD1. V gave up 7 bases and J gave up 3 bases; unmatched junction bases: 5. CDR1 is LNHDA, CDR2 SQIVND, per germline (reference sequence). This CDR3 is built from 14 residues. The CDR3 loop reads CASTAGGFGNTIYF. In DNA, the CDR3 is TGTGCCAGTACGGCAGGGGGCTTTGGAAACACCATATATTTT.

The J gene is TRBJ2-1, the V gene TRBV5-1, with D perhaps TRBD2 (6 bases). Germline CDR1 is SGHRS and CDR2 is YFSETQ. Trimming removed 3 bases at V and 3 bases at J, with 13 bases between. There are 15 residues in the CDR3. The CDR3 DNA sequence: TGCGCCAGCAGCTACGAGCGGGCTAGCTACAATGAGCAGTTCTTC. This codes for CASSYERASYNEQFF.

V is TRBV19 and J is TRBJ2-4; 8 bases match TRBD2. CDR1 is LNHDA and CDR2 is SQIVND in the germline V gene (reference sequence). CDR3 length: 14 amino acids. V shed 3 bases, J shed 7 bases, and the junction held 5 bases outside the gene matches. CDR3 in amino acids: CASSMGAGENIQYF. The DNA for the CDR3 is TGTGCCAGTAGTATGGGAGCGGGGGAGAACATTCAGTACTTC.

The CDR3 nucleotides read TGTGCCACCAGTGAACCTACCAGGGGGCTTGTTCGAGGCTACACCTTC. Encoded protein: CATSEPTRGLVRGYTF. The chain uses TRBV24-1 and TRBJ1-2; 8 nucleotides agree with TRBD1. V dropped 4 bases and J dropped 8; count of bases not matched to a gene: 14. The CDR3 sequence is 16 residues long. The germline gives CDR1 KGHDR, CDR2 SFDVKD.

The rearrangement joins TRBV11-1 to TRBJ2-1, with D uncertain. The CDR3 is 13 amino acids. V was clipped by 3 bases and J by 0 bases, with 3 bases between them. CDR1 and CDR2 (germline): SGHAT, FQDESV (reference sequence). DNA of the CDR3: TGTGCCAGCAGCTTCGGCTCCTACAATGAGCAGTTCTTC. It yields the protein CASSFGSYNEQFF.

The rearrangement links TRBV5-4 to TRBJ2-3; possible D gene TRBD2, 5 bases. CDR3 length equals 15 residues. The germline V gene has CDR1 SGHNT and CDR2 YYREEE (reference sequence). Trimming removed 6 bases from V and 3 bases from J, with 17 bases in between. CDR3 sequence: CASTRGGRTTDTQYF. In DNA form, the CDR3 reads TGTGCCAGCACCCGGGGTGGGCGCACAACAGATACGCAGTATTTT. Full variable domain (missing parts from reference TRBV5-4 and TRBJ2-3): ETGVTQSPTHLIKTRGQQVTLRCSSQSGHNTVSWYQQALGQGPQFIFQYYREEENGRGNFPPRFSGLQFPNYSSELNVNALELDDSALYLCASTRGGRTTDTQYFGPGTRLTVL.

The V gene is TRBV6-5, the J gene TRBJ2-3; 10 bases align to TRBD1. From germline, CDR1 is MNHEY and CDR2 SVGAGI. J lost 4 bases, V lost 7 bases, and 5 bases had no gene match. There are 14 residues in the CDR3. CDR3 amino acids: CASTGTGVSDTQYF. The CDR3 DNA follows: TGTGCCAGCACCGGGACAGGGGTATCAGATACGCAGTATTTT.